This entry lists 3 T cell receptor beta chains sequenced from one sample in a study of blood T cells in healthy people across ages. Through a sample-barcoded 5' primer and a J-beta primer mix, a second PCR was run for roughly 7 to 11 cycles. Using its own MiXCR run on the 5' RACE reads, TCRdb lists one record per CDR3 protein. The data show some 1,500,000 distinct CDR3 sequences, 42% seen once. Sequencing was done on a sample of blood. These receptors were taken from a woman aged 18-29 years in good health.

The chain is built from TRBV4-1 and TRBJ1-6; D might be TRBD1 (5 bases). Deletions cut 3 bases from V and 8 bases from J, with 17 bases between. This CDR3 region has 16 residues. The germline CDR1 and CDR2 sequences are MGHRA and YSYEKL. The CDR3 nucleotides are TGCGCCAGCAGCCAGGGGGGAGGGGATCGGGATTCACCCCTCCACTTT. Residues: CASSQGGGDRDSPLHF.

The chain is built from TRBV14 and TRBJ2-7; D might be TRBD1 or TRBD2, each matching 6 bases. The CDR3 is 15 residues long. Trimming removed 4 bases from V and 3 bases from J, with 16 bases in between. Germline CDR1 reads SGHDN; CDR2 reads FVKESK. The CDR3 bases are TGTGCCAGCAGCCCAAAGTGGGGGGCGTTCTACGAGCAGTACTTC. Amino acids: CASSPKWGAFYEQYF.

This clonotype was detected a few times. The chain combines TRBV4-3 with TRBJ1-2; the D gene is possibly TRBD1 (6 bases). With 0 bases removed from V and 3 bases from J, the gap between germline ends came to 14 bases. Germline CDR1 LGHNA, CDR2 YSLEER. This CDR3 region has 16 residues. CDR3 amino acids: CASSQDRAGVDYGYTF. The CDR3 DNA is TGCGCCAGCAGCCAAGATCGGGCAGGGGTAGACTATGGCTACACCTTC.